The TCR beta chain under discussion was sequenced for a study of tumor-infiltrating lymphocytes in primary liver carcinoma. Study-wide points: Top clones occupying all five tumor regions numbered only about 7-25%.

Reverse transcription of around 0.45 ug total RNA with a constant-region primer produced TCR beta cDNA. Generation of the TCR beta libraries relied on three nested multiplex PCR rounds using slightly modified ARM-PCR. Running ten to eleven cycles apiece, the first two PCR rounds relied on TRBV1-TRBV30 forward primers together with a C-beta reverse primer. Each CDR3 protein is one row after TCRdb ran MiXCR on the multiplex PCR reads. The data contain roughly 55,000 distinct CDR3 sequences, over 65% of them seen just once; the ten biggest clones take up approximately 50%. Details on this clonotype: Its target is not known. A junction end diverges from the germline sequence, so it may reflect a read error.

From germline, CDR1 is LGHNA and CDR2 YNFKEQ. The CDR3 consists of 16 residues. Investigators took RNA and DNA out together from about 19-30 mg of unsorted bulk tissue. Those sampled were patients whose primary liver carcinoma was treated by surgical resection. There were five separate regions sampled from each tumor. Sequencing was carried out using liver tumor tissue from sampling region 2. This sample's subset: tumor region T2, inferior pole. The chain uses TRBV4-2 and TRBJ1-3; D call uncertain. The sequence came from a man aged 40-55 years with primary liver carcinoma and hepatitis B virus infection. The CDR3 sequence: CASCQDVGLAGDTIYF. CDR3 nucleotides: TGTGCTAGCTGCCAAGATGTAGGCCTCGCTGGAGACACCATATATTTT.